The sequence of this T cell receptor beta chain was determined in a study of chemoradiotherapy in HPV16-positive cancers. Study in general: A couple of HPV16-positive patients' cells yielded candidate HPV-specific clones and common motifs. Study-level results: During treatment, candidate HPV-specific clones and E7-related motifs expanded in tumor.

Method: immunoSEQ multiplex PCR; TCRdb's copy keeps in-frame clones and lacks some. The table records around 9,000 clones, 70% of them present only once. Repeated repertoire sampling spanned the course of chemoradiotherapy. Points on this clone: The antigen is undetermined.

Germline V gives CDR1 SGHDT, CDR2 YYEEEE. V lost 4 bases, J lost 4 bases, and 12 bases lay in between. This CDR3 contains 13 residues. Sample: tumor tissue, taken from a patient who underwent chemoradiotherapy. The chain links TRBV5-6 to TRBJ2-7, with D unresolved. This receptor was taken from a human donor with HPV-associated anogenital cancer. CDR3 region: CASSPGPVYEQYF. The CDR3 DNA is TGTGCCAGCAGCCCCGGACCGGTATACGAGCAGTACTTC.